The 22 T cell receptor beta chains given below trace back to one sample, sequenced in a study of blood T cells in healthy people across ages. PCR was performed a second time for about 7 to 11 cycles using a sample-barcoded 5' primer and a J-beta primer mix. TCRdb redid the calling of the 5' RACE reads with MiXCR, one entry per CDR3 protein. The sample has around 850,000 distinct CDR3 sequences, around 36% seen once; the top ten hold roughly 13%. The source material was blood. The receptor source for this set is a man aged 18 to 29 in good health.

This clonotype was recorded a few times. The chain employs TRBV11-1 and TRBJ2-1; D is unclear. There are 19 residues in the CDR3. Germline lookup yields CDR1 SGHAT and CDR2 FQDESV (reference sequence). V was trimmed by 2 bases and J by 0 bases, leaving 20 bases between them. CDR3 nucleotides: TGTGCCAGCAGCTTAAGGCAAGTCGGCATTTACAGCTCCTACAATGAGCAGTTCTTC. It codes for CASSLRQVGIYSSYNEQFF.

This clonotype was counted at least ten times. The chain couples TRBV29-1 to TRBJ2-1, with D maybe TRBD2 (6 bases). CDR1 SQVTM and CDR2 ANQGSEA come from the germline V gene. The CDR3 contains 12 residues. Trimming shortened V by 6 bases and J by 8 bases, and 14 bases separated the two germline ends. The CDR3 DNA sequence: TGCAGCGTACGCCCCAGGGAGGATGAGCAGTTCTTC. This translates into CSVRPREDEQFF.

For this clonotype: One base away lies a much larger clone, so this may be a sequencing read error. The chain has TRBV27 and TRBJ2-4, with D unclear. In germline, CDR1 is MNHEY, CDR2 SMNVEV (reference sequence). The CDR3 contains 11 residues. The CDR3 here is CVSTYGREQYF. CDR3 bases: TGTGTCAGCACCTACGGTAGAGAGCAGTACTTC.

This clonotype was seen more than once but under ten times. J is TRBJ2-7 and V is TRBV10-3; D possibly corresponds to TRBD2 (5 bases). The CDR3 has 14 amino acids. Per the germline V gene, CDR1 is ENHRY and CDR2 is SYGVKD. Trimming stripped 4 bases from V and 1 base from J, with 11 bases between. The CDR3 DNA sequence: TGTGCCATCAGTGGTCGGGGAAAGTCCTACGAGCAGTACTTC. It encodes CAISGRGKSYEQYF.

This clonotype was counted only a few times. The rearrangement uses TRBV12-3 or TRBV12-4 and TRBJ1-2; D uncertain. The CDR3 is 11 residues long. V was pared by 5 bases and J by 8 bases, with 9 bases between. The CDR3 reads CASSNNVGYTF. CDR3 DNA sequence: TGTGCCAGCAGTAATAACGTCGGCTACACCTTC.

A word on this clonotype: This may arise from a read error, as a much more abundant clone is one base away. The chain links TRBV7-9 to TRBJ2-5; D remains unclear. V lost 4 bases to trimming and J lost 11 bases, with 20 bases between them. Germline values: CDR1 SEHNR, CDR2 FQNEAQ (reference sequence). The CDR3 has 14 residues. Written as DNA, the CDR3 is TGTGCCAGCAGCTCAAACCCTTCTAGGGCTGAGCAGTACTTC. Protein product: CASSSNPSRAEQYF.

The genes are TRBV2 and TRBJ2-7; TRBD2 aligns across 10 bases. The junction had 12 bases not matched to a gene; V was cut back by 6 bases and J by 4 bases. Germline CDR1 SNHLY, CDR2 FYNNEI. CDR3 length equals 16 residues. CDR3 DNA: TGTGCCAGCAGAGCCGGCCCGGGACTAGCGACTTACGAGCAGTACTTC. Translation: CASRAGPGLATYEQYF. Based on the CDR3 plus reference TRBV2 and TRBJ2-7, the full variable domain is EPEVTQTPSHQVTQMGQEVILRCVPISNHLYFYWYRQILGQKVEFLVSFYNNEISEKSEIFDDQFSVERPDGSNFTLKIRSTKLEDSAMYFCASRAGPGLATYEQYFGPGTRLTVT.

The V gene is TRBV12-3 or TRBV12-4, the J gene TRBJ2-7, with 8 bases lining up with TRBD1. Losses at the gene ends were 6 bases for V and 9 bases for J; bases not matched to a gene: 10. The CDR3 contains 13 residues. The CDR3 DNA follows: TGTGCCAGCAGCCCTGACAGGGGAGGTGGGCAGTACTTC. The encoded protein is CASSPDRGGGQYF.

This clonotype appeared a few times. CDR3 DNA sequence: TGTGCCAGCAGCCTAAGTCCAGGGGCCCATGAGCAGTTCTTC. Protein product: CASSLSPGAHEQFF. The J gene is TRBJ2-1, the V gene TRBV27, with D perhaps TRBD1 (6 bases). CDR3 length: 14 amino acids. The germline V and J ends were trimmed by 6 bases and 8 bases, with 17 bases remaining between them. Germline CDR1 reads MNHEY; CDR2 reads SMNVEV (reference sequence).

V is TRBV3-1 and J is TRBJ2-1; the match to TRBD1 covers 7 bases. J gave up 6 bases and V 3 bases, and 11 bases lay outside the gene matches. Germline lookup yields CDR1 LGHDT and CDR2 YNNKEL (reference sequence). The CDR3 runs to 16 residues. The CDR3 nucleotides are TGTGCCAGCAGCCAGTCGATAGGATGGGACAGCAATGAGCAGTTCTTC. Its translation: CASSQSIGWDSNEQFF.

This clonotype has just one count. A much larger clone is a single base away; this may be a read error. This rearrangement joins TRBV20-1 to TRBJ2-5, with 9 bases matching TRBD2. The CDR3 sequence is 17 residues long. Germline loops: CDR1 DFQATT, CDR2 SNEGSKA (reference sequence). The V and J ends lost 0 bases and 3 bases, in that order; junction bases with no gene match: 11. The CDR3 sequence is CSARDPRGGSQKETQYF. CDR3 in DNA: TGCAGTGCTAGAGATCCGCGGGGGGGCTCTCAAAAAGAGACCCAGTACTTC.

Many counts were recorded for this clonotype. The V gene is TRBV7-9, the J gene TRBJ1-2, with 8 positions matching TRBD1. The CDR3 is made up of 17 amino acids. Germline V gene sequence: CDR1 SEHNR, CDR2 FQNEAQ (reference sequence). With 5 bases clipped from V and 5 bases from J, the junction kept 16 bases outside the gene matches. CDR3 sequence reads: CASSAGDRGILDYGYTF. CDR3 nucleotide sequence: TGTGCCAGCAGCGCGGGAGACAGGGGAATCCTGGATTATGGCTACACCTTC.

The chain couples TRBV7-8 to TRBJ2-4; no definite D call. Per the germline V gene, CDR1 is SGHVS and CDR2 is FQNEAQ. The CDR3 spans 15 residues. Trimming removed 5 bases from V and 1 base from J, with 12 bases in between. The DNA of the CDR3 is TGTGCCAGCAGCAATAGACCCCTGGCCAAAAACATTCAGTACTTC. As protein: CASSNRPLAKNIQYF.

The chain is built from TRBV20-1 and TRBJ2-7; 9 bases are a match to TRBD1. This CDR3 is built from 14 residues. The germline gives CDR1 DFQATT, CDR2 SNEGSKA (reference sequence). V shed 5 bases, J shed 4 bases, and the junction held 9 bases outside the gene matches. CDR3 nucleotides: TGCAGTGCTGCCCCCGGGACAGGGACATACGAGCAGTACTTC. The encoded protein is CSAAPGTGTYEQYF.

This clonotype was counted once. The CDR3 bases are TGTGCCAGCAGCCCGACGTGGGGCCTTACTATGAACACTGAAGCTTTCTTT. It translates to CASSPTWGLTMNTEAFF. The J gene is TRBJ1-1, the V gene TRBV7-9; a weak D match, TRBD1 (5 bases). The length of the CDR3 is 17 residues. Trimming took off 5 bases at V and 0 bases at J, with 19 bases between the two ends. Germline CDR1 reads SEHNR; CDR2 reads FQNEAQ (reference sequence).

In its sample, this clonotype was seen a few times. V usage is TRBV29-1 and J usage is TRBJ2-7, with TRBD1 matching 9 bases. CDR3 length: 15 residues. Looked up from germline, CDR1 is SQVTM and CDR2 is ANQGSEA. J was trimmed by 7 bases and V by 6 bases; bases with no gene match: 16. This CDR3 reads CSVVVGQGIFNEQYF. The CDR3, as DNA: TGCAGCGTAGTGGTAGGACAGGGGATTTTCAATGAGCAGTACTTC.

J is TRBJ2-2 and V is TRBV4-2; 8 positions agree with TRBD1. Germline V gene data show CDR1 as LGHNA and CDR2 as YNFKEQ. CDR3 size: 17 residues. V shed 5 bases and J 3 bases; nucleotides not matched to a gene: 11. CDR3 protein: CASSGLGTGRDTGELFF. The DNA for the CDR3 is TGTGCCAGCAGCGGCCTAGGGACAGGTCGAGACACCGGGGAGCTGTTTTTT.

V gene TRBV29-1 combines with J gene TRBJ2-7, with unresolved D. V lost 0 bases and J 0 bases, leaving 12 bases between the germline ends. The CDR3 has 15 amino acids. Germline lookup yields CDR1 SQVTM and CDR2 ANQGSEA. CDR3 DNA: TGCAGCGTTGAAGATCTGGAGAACGGCTCCTACGAGCAGTACTTC. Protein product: CSVEDLENGSYEQYF.

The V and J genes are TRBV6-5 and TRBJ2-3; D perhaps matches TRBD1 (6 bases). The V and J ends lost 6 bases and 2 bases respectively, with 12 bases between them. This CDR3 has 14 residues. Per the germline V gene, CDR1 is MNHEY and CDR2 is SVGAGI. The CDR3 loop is CASSAGQLTDTQYF. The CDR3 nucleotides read TGTGCCAGCAGCGCCGGACAGCTCACAGATACGCAGTATTTT.

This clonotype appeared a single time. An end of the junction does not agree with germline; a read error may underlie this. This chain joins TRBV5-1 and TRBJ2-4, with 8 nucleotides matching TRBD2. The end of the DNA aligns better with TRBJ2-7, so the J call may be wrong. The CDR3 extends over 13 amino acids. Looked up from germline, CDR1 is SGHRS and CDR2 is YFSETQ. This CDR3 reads CAGSFRGGLEQYF. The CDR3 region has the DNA TGCGCCGGCAGCTTCCGGGGGGGCCTCGAGCAGTACTTC.

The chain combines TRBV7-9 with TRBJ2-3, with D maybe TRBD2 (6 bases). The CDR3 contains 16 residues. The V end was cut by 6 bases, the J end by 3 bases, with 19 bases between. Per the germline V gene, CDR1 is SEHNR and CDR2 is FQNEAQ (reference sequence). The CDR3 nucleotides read TGTGCCAGCAGTCCAACGGGGGTTGAATCAACAGATACGCAGTATTTT. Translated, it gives CASSPTGVESTDTQYF.

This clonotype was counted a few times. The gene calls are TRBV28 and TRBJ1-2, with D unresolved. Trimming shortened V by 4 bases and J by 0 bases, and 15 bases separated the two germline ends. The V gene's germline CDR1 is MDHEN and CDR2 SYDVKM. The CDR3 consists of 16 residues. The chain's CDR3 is CASSSAVGQANYGYTF. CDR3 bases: TGTGCCAGCAGTTCTGCCGTGGGCCAGGCTAACTATGGCTACACCTTC.